The present TCR beta chain was sequenced within a study of T-cell reconstitution after alpha-beta-depleted transplantation in children. Broader study findings: At the one-year point after transplant, T-cell counts and TCRbeta diversity were found to come mostly from T cells that had been newly produced. After transplant, high TCRbeta diversity at day 60 in some patients arose from surviving recipient T cells and thymic progenitors. Where alpha-beta T cells came from about two months after transplant was reportedly several hundred expanded graft clones.

Preparation of the TCRbeta library was carried out with unique molecular identifiers. TCRdb passed the PCR reads through MiXCR, listing each CDR3 protein once. The data contain 200,000 to 250,000 distinct CDR3 sequences, roughly a quarter of them singletons. Trimming removed 8 bases at V and 3 bases at J, with 8 bases between. The CDR3 extends over 12 amino acids. This clonotype was found many times. What it binds is not known. The genes are TRBV12-3 or TRBV12-4 and TRBJ2-4, with D perhaps TRBD2 (5 bases). This material consisted of PBMCs, mostly from graft donor cells, taken 360 days after TCRalphabeta/CD19-depleted stem cell transplant. The receptor comes from a female patient aged 2-15 years who had a stem cell transplant for congenital amegakaryocytic thrombocytopenia, so the T cells may come from the graft donor. In DNA, the CDR3 is TGTGCCAGCGAGGGCGACAAAAACATTCAGTACTTC. This gives the protein CASEGDKNIQYF.